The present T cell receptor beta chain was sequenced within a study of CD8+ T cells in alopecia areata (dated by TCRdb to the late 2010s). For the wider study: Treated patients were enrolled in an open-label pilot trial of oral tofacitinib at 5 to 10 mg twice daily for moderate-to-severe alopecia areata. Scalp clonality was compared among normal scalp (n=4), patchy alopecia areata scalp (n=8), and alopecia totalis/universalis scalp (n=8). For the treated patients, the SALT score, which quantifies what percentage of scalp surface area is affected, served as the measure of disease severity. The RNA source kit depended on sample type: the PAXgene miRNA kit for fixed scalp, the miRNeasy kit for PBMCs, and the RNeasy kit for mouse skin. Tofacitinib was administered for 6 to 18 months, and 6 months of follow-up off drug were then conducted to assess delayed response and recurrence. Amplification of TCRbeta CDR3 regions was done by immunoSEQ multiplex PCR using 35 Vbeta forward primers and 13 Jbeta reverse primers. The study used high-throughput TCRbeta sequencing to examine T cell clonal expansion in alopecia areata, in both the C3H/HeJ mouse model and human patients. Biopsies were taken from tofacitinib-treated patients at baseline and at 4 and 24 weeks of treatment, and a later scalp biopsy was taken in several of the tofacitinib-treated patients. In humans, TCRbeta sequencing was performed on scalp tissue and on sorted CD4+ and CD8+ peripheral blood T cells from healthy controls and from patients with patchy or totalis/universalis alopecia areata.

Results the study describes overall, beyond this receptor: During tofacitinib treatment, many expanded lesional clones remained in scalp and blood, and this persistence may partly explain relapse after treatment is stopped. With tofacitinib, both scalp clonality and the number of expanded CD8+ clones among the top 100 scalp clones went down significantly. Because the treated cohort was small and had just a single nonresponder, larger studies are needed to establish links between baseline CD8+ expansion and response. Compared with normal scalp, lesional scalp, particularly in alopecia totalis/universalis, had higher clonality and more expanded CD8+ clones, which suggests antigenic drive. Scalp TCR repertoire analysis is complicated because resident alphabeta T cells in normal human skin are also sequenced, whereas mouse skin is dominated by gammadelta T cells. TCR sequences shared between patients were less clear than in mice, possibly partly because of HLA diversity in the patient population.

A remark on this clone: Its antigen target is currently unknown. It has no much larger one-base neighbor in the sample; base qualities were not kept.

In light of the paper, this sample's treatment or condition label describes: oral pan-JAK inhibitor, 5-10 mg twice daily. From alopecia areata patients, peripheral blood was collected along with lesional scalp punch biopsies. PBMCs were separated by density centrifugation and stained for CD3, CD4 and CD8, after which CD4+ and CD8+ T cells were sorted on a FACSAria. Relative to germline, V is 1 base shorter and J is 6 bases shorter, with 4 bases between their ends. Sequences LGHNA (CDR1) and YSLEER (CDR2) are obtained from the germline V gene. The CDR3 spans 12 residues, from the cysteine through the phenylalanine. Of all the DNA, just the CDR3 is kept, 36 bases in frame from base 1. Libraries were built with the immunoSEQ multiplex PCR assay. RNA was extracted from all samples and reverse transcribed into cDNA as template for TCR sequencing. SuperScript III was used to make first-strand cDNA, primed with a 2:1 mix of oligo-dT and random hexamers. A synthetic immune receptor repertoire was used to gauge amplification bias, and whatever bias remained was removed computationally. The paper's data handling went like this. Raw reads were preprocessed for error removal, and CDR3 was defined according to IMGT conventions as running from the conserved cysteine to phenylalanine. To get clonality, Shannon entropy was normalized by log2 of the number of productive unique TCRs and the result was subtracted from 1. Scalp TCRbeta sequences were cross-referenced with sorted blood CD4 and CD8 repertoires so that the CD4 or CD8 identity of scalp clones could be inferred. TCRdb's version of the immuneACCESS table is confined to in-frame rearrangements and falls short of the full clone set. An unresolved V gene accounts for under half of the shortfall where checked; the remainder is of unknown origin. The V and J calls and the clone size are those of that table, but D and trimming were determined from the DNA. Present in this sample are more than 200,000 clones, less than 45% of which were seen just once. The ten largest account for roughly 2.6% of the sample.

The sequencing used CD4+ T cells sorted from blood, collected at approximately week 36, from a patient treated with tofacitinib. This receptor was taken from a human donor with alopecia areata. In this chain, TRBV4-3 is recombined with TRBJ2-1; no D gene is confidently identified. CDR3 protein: CASSQVGNEQFF. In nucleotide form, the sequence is TGCGCCAGCAGCCAAGTTGGCAATGAGCAGTTCTTC.